This T cell receptor (beta chain) was found in a study of cytomegalovirus exposure and HLA in healthy donors. Trimming pared 0 bases from V and 5 bases from J, leaving 17 bases between. Germline values: CDR1 SGHRS, CDR2 YFSETQ. This CDR3 spans 16 amino acids. Despite likely unrecorded immune exposures, the donors were nominally healthy at the time of sampling. PCR used 60 Vbeta primers and 13 Jbeta primers. Only in-frame clones appear in the TCRdb table, and some are missing; sequencing was by immunoSEQ multiplex PCR. This table holds around 63,000 clones, 80% to 90% found once. This clone was recorded once.

This clonotype originated in a woman in her 30s in good health and CMV-seronegative. Material: PBMCs. The rearrangement links TRBV5-1 to TRBJ2-5; D unclear. In DNA, the CDR3 is TGCGCCAGCAGCTTGGGGCGCGCAGACCCCGGGGAGACCCAGTACTTC. As protein: CASSLGRADPGETQYF.